A selection of T cell receptor beta chains follows, all from one sample in a study of T-cell reconstitution after alpha-beta-depleted transplantation in children. TCRdb re-called the PCR reads with MiXCR, one entry per CDR3 protein. The table lists around 190,000 distinct CDR3 sequences, roughly 6.6% of them singletons. Material: PBMCs, obtained before TCRalphabeta/CD19-depleted stem cell transplant. Source of these receptors: a boy aged 2-9 years with acute lymphoblastic leukemia, due to receive a stem cell transplant. Both conserved end residues are part of each CDR3. Clone size is given for some rows only: seen once, a few or many times, or a class if the clone is expanded.

>TRBV20-1|TRBJ2-3|.
CSAIVGGTSTDTQYF
>TRBV4-3|TRBJ2-7|many
CASSQGTYEQYF
>TRBV14|TRBJ2-1|.
CASSQEGWGTGQFF
>TRBV29-1|TRBJ1-1|many
CSVSGLRTEAFF
>TRBV11-2|TRBJ2-7|many
CASSWTQAYYEQYF
>TRBV12-3/TRBV12-4|TRBJ2-1|.
CASSPRDPTYNEQFF
>TRBV5-1|TRBJ2-5|many
CASSLFGRGQETQYF
>TRBV2|TRBJ2-5|few
CASSPIEETQYF
>TRBV28|TRBJ2-7|many
CASSFRLAGHYEQYF
>TRBV5-6|TRBJ2-2|many
CASSLYSGKAGELFF
>TRBV2|TRBJ2-1|many
CASSETSGRIDEQFF
>TRBV20-1|TRBJ1-5|many
CSARPRDRLPHYSNQPQHF
>TRBV5-1|TRBJ2-7|.
CASSYSGISLEQYF
>TRBV5-1|TRBJ1-5|many
CASRSDSNQPQHF
>TRBV11-2|TRBJ2-5|many
CASSLTGSLGGETQYF
>TRBV6-2/TRBV6-3|TRBJ2-7|few
CASSVLAGELTYEQYF
>TRBV4-2|TRBJ2-1|many
CASSQDRRKQFF
>TRBV6-2/TRBV6-3|TRBJ2-5|.
CASSYYAGAAYVDQETQYF
>TRBV28|TRBJ2-5|few
CASSPGHLQYF
>TRBV5-1|TRBJ2-7|.
CASSLRPTGPISYEQYF
>TRBV9|TRBJ2-7|many
CASSQWDRANEQYF
>TRBV20-1|TRBJ2-1|few
CSATPGQGYNEQFF
>TRBV4-1|TRBJ2-1|few
CASSRGLAEANEQFF
>TRBV6-5|TRBJ2-3|many
CASKLQVGTDTQYF
>TRBV5-1|TRBJ2-1|many
CASSFSGEVIGNEQFF
>TRBV2|TRBJ1-1|.
CASTMTDRAGASF
>TRBV7-2|TRBJ2-1|once
CASSSGWRGNEQFF
>TRBV5-7|TRBJ2-6|.
CASSPLGGLSGANVLTF
>TRBV7-2|TRBJ2-7|.
CASSLVGTKYEQYF
>TRBV25-1|TRBJ1-5|.
CASSEFFGGDQPQHF
>TRBV5-1|TRBJ2-5|many
CASSDGRTSRETQYF